This T cell receptor beta chain was recorded in a study of shared clonotypes between healthy human individuals. Study-wide points: Investigators collected only blood, and repertoires in tissues likely differ.

As concerns this clone: Its target is unknown.

CD8 cells classed as naive were CD45RO-negative and positively selected for CCR7, excluding terminally differentiated effector memory CD45RA+ cells. Sequencing used immunoSEQ multiplex PCR; TCRdb keeps in-frame clones, though not all of them. The table records 1.5 million to 2.5 million clones, approximately 94% of them present only once. V was pared by 5 bases and J by 6 bases, with 9 bases of the junction left unmatched. In germline, CDR1 is SGHVS, CDR2 FNYEAQ. The CDR3 is 15 residues long. The sample comprised naive CD8+ T cells sorted from blood. This receptor was obtained from a man aged 18 to 30 in good health. This chain uses TRBV7-6 with TRBJ1-5; TRBD1 aligns across 8 bases. This chain's CDR3 is CASSAGTGHIQPQHF. DNA for the CDR3: TGTGCCAGCAGCGCCGGGACAGGTCACATTCAGCCCCAGCATTTT.